Listed here are 7 T cell receptor beta chains from one sample, sequenced in a study of early T cells in non-severe SARS-CoV-2 infection (dated by TCRdb to the early 2020s). The library was produced with 5' RACE. Sequenced on a NextSeq 500. In-frame beta chains were kept once TCRdb had trimmed the public reads at Q25 with fastp and called clones with MiXCR. All rows with the same CDR3 protein become a single entry with the most common DNA and genes. This sample gives 42,000 or so distinct CDR3 sequences in total; less than 6.5% of them show up just once. Jointly, the top ten make up about 8.3% of the sample. Sequences were derived from whole blood, sampled at baseline. The receptors here all came from an adult who was a healthcare worker with PCR-confirmed SARS-CoV-2 infection or an uninfected control (not recorded which).

This chain joins TRBV9 and TRBJ1-6; no clear D. Per the germline V gene, CDR1 is SGDLS and CDR2 is YYNGEE. The CDR3 contains 15 residues. V lost 0 bases and J 10 bases, leaving 14 bases between the germline ends. The CDR3 loop is CASSVDSASASPLHF. The DNA for the CDR3 is TGTGCCAGCAGCGTAGACTCGGCATCGGCCTCACCCCTCCACTTT.

This clonotype has at least ten counts. The chain couples TRBV25-1 to TRBJ1-5, with 9 nucleotides matching TRBD1. V lost 4 bases and J lost 2; bases outside the gene matches: 0. CDR3 size: 14 residues. Germline V gene lookup returns CDR1 MGHDK and CDR2 SYGVNS. DNA for the CDR3: TGTGCCAGCAGTGGGACAGGGGGCAATCAGCCCCAGCATTTT. Encoded protein: CASSGTGGNQPQHF.

This clonotype was seen ten or more times. The rearrangement uses TRBV12-3 or TRBV12-4 and TRBJ2-7; the D gene is possibly TRBD1 (6 bases). V dropped 8 bases and J dropped 2 bases, with 16 bases sitting between them. This CDR3 comprises 14 residues. CDR3 residues: CASVPQQGTYEQYF. The CDR3 bases are TGTGCCAGCGTTCCCCAACAGGGAACCTACGAGCAGTACTTC.

In this sample, this clonotype is medium-sized. The gene calls are TRBV12-5 and TRBJ2-1; D ambiguous. From germline, CDR1 is LGHNT and CDR2 FRNRAP. This CDR3 comprises 11 residues. V was shortened by 2 bases and J by 8 bases, with 4 bases between the two germline ends. CDR3 amino acids: CASGLRDEQFF. The CDR3 DNA is TGTGCTAGTGGTTTGAGGGATGAGCAGTTCTTC. Looking up the rest from reference TRBV12-5 and TRBJ2-1 gives the full variable domain: DARVTQTPRHKVTEMGQEVTMRCQPILGHNTVFWYRQTMMQGLELLAYFRNRAPLDDSGMPKDRFSAEMPDATLATLKIQPSEPRDSAVYFCASGLRDEQFFGPGTRLTVL.

The chain employs TRBV7-2 and TRBJ1-4; the D is unclear. Germline V gene sequence: CDR1 SGHTA, CDR2 FQGNSA. With 6 bases removed from V and 3 bases from J, the gap between germline ends came to 14 bases. The CDR3 length is 15 residues. CDR3: CASSPRARANEKLFF. CDR3 nucleotides: TGTGCCAGCAGTCCAAGGGCCCGGGCTAATGAAAAACTGTTTTTT.

The chain uses TRBV5-1 and TRBJ2-1; 9 nucleotides match TRBD2. J gave up 3 bases and V 10 bases, and 2 bases lay outside the gene matches. The CDR3 totals 12 residues. Germline CDR1 SGHRS, CDR2 YFSETQ. CDR3 nucleotide sequence: TGCGCCGGGACTAGCTTCTACAATGAGCAGTTCTTC. As protein: CAGTSFYNEQFF.

This clonotype was detected many times. The gene calls are TRBV7-6 and TRBJ2-2, with TRBD2 matching 8 bases. The CDR3 extends over 15 amino acids. Germline V gene lookup returns CDR1 SGHVS and CDR2 FNYEAQ. The trim removed 5 bases at V and 5 bases at J, leaving 7 bases unmatched. CDR3 bases: TGTGCCAGCAGCCGGGGGCCTAGCGGGACCGGGGAGCTGTTTTTT. Its translation: CASSRGPSGTGELFF.